This T cell receptor beta chain originates from a study of shared clonotypes between healthy human individuals. Of note for this clone: Given a much more abundant clone one base away, this may be a read error.

Assay used: immunoSEQ multiplex PCR; TCRdb lists only in-frame clones, some missing. Among nearly 1,000,000 clones listed, over 60% were seen once. The CDR3 is 12 residues long. CDR1 is SGHTA, CDR2 FQGNSA, per germline. V was cut by 2 bases and J by 0 bases, with 1 base left in between. The chain is built from TRBV7-2 and TRBJ1-1; no clear D gene. Sequencing was performed on memory CD4+ T cells sorted from blood. The subset was: CD45RA-negative fraction. The sequence came from a man aged 18 to 30 in good health. The CDR3 nucleotides are TGTGCCAGCAGCTTACTGAACACTGAAGCTTTCTTT. Residues: CASSLLNTEAFF.